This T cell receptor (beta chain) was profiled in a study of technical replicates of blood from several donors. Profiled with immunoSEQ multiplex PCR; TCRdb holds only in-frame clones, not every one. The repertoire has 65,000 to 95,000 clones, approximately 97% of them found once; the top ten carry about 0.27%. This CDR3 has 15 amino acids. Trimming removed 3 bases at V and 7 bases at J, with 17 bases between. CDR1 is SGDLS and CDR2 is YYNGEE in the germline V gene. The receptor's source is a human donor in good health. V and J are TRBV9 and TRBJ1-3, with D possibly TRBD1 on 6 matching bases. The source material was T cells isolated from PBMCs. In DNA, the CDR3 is TGTGCCAGCAGCGAGACCCCCCAGGGGTATAACACCATATATTTT. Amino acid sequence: CASSETPQGYNTIYF.